This T cell receptor (beta chain) comes out of a study of metastatic and nonmetastatic thyroid tumors. In the study overall: From malignant and benign thyroid patients, repertoires in blood and in tumor or nodule tissue were compared. The study's findings and limits: Benign nodules were reported to have significantly lower TCR beta diversity than malignant thyroid tumors, in blood and tumor.

Thyroid surgery was preceded by no treatment in any patient. Original data processing: Differences in CDR3 between clinicopathological groups were drawn on to build a classifier intended to discriminate distant-metastatic papillary thyroid cancer patients. TCRdb redid the clone calls on the PCR reads using MiXCR. In this record, the V and J calls reflect TCRdb's handling and not the investigators' own analysis. The data contain approximately 60,000 clones, just under 30% of them seen just once; the ten biggest clones take up about a sixth. This clone was counted between two and nine times. Its target is not known. V gave up 5 bases and J gave up 8 bases, with 16 bases separating them. The CDR3 is 14 amino acids. Germline V gene sequence: CDR1 MNHEY, CDR2 SVGEGT.

The receptor was isolated from a female donor with papillary thyroid cancer or a benign thyroid nodule (not recorded which). Some clones in this sample may be carry-over from other donors' samples. This chain uses TRBV6-2 or TRBV6-3 with TRBJ2-1; possibly TRBD1 for D (5 bases). What was sequenced was blood. The CDR3 region has the DNA TGTGCCAGCAGTGCCGAGCAGGGATTCTATGAGCAGTTCTTC. This translates into CASSAEQGFYEQFF.